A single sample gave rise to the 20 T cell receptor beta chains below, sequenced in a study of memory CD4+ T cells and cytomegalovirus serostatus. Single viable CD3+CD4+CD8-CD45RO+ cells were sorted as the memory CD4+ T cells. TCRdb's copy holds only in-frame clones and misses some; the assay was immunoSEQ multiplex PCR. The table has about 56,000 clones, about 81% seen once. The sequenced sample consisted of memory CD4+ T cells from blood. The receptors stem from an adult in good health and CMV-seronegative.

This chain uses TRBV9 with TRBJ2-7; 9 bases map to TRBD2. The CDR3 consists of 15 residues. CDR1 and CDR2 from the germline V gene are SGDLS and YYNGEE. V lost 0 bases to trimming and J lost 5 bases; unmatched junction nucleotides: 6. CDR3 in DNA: TGTGCCAGCAGCGTAGCCGCGGGGGGGCCCAACGAGCAGTACTTC. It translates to CASSVAAGGPNEQYF.

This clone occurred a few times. The CDR3 sequence: CASRGGTGVSYEQYF. DNA for the CDR3: TGCGCCAGCAGGGGGGGGACAGGCGTTTCCTACGAGCAGTACTTC. The chain couples TRBV5-1 to TRBJ2-7; maybe TRBD1 (8 bases). Deletions cut 5 bases from V and 1 base from J, with 16 bases between. CDR3 length: 15 residues. Per the germline V gene, CDR1 is SGHRS and CDR2 is YFSETQ.

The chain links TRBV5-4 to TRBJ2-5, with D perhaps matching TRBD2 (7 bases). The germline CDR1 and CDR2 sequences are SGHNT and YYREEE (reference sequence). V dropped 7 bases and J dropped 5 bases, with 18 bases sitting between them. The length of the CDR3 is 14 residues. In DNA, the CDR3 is TGTGCCAGCTTCTCGAGGGGGGGCATGGAGACCCAGTACTTC. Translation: CASFSRGGMETQYF.

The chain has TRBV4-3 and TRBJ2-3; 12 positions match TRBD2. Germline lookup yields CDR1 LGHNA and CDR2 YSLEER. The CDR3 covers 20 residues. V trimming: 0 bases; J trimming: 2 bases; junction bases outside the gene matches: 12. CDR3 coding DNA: TGCGCCAGCAGCCAAGATCGGAGTCTAGCGGGGGGGGAACCCACAGATACGCAGTATTTT. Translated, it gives CASSQDRSLAGGEPTDTQYF.

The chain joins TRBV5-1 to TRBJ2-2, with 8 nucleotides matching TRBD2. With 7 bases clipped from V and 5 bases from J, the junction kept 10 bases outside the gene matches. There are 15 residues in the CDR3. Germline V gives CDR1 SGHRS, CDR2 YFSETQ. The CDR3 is CASSISREGTGELFF. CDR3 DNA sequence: TGCGCCAGCTCTATTTCTCGGGAGGGGACCGGGGAGCTGTTTTTT.

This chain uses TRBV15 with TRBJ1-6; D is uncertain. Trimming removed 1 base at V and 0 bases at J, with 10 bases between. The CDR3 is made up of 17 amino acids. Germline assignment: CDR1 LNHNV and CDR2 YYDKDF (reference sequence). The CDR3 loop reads CATSRGAGSSYNSPLHF. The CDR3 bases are TGTGCCACCAGCAGAGGGGCAGGAAGCTCCTATAATTCACCCCTCCACTTT.

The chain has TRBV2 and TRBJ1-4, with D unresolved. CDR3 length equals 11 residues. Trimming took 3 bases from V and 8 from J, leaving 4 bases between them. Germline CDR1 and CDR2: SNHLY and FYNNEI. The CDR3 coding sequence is TGTGCCAGCAGTGAGTGGGAAAAACTGTTTTTT. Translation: CASSEWEKLFF.

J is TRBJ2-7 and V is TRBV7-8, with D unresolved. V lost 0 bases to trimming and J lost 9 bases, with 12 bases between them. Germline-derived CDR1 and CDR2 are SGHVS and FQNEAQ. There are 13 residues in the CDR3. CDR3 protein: CASSLAGRVGQYF. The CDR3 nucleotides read TGTGCCAGCAGCTTAGCAGGTCGAGTAGGGCAGTACTTC.

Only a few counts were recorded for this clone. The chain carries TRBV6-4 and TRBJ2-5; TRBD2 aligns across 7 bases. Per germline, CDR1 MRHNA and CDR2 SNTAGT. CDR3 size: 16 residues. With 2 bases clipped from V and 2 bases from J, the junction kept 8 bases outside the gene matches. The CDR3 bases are TGTGCCAGCAGTGACCCCAGTGGGGGGGGGCAAGAGACCCAGTACTTC. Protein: CASSDPSGGGQETQYF.

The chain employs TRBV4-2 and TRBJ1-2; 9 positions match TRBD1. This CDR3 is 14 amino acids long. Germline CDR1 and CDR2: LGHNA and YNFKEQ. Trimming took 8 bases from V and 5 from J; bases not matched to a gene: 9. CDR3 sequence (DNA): TGTGCCAGCGGGACAGGGAAGGCCCTGTATGGCTACACCTTC. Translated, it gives CASGTGKALYGYTF.

This CDR3 is CASSLPPGTDTQYF. For the CDR3, the DNA is TGTGCCAGCAGCCTACCCCCAGGGACAGATACGCAGTATTTT. V is TRBV7-2 and J is TRBJ2-3; D is perhaps TRBD1 (5 bases). Germline lookup yields CDR1 SGHTA and CDR2 FQGNSA. Trimming shortened V by 5 bases and J by 3 bases, and 12 bases separated the two germline ends. CDR3 length equals 14 residues. Complete variable domain (other parts from reference TRBV7-2 and TRBJ2-3): GAGVSQSPSNKVTEKGKDVELRCDPISGHTALYWYRQSLGQGLEFLIYFQGNSAPDKSGLPSDRFSAERTGGSVSTLTIQRTQQEDSAVYLCASSLPPGTDTQYFGPGTRLTVL.

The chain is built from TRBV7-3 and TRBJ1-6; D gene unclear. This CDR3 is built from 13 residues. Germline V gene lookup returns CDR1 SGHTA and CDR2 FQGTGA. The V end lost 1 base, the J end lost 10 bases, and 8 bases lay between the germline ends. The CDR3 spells CASSLIGGSPLHF. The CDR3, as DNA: TGTGCCAGCAGCTTAATCGGCGGCTCACCCCTCCACTTT.

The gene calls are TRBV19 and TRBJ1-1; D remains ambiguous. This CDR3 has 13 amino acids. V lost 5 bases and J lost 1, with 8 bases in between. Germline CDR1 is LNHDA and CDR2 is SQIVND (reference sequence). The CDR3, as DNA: TGTGCCAGTAGTTTTAACAGGAACACTGAAGCTTTCTTT. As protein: CASSFNRNTEAFF.

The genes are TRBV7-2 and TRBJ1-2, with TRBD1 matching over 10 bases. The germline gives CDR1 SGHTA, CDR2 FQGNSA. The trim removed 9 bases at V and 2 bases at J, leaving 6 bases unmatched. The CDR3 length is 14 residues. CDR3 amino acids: CASGRGQGNYGYTF. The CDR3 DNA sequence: TGTGCCAGTGGCAGGGGACAGGGGAACTATGGCTACACCTTC.

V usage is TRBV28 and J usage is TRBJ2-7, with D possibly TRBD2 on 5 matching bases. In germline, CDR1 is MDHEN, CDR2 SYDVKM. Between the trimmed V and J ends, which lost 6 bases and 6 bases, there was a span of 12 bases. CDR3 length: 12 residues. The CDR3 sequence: CASRVAPFEQYF. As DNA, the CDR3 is TGTGCCAGCAGGGTAGCGCCTTTCGAGCAGTACTTC.

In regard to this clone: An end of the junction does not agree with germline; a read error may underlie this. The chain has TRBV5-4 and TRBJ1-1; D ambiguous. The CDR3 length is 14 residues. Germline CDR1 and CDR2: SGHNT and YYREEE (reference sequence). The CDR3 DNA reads TGCGCCAGCAGCCAAGAGATTAGGCCCCTGAATGCTTTCTTT. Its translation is CASSQEIRPLNAFF. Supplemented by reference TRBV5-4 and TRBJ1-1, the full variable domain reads ETGVTQSPTHLIKTRGQQVTLRCSSQSGHNTVSWYQQALGQGPQFIFQYYREEENGRGNFPPRFSGLQFPNYSSELNVNALELDDSALYLCASSQEIRPLNAFFGQGTRLTVV.

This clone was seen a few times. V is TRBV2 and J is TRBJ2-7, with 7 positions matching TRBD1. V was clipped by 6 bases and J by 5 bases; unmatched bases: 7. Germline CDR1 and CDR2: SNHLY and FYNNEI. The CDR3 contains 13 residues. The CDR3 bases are TGTGCCAGCAGGAGACAGGGCTGGCACGAGCAGTACTTC. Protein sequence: CASRRQGWHEQYF.

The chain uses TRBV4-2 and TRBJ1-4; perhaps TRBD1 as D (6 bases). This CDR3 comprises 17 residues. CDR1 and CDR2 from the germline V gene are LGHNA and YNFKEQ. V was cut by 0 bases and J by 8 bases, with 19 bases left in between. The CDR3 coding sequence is TGTGCCAGCAGCCAAGAAGGGATTCGGACAGTACAGGAAAAACTGTTTTTT. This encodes CASSQEGIRTVQEKLFF.

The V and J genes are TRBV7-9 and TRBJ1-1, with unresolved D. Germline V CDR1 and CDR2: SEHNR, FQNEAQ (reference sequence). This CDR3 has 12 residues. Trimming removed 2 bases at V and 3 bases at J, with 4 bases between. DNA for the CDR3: TGTGCCAGCAGCTTAAGGGACACTGAAGCTTTCTTT. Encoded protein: CASSLRDTEAFF.

The DNA of the CDR3 is TGTGCCATCTCCGCTCGGGACAGGGGACGTTCGCATCAGCCCCAGCATTTT. Amino acids: CAISARDRGRSHQPQHF. V and J are TRBV28 and TRBJ1-5; 10 bases are shared with TRBD1. This CDR3 comprises 17 residues. V trimming: 10 bases; J trimming: 5 bases; junction bases outside the gene matches: 17. CDR1 is MDHEN, CDR2 SYDVKM, per germline.